The TCR beta chain under discussion was sequenced for a study of blood T cell repertoires in COVID-19. For the study at large: The recovered donors of Cohort 3 showed two negative PCRs, clearance, or symptom resolution. Samples came from the United States, Italy and Spain, spanning acute and convalescent COVID-19.

Some clones are missing from TCRdb's copy, which holds only in-frame ones; the method was immunoSEQ multiplex PCR. Of around 190,000 clones in the sample, around 86% were seen once. CDR1 and CDR2 from the germline V gene are MGHDK and SYGVNS. This CDR3 has 13 residues. V lost 3 bases, J lost 4 bases, and 9 bases lay in between. The clonotype comes from a woman between 40 and 55 years old in a cohort exposed to, infected with or recovered from COVID-19 (not recorded which). The genes are TRBV25-1 and TRBJ1-2; D ambiguous. The specimen sequenced was PBMCs or T cells enriched from blood (not recorded which). The DNA for the CDR3 is TGTGCCAGCAGTGATTACGGTTCCTATGGCTACACCTTC. Translation gives CASSDYGSYGYTF.